A selection of T cell receptor beta chains follows, all from one sample in a study of T cells in Graves' hyperthyroidism and ophthalmopathy. TCRdb recomputed calls from the multiplex PCR reads with MiXCR, one row per CDR3 protein. The data contain about 400,000 distinct CDR3 sequences, about 15% of them singletons. The sequencing sample was made of blood. Receptors originate from a woman aged 30 to 39 with Graves' hyperthyroidism. CDR3s leave out the opening cysteine and the closing phenylalanine or tryptophan.

CDR3,V
ASSREIFYEQY,TRBV10-2
ASTQGGELF,TRBV6-1
SVVPLQGNYGYT,TRBV29-1
ASSRTGLNQPQH,TRBV6-1
ASSARGGANTGELF,TRBV6-1
ASSQGKGVYEQY,TRBV3-1
ASSTSRDAFNQPQH,TRBV5-6
SARAQGPPPRPGNTIY,TRBV20-1
ASSQGFGYEQY,TRBV3-1
ATSDGRGQGYGYT,TRBV24-1
ASSYVGDYEQY,TRBV6-2/TRBV6-3
ASSANVAGDSPLH,TRBV9
ASSVGGSKLYNEQF,TRBV9
ASSPWRVTGELF,TRBV13
ASSPSGGGTEAF,TRBV7-9
ASSLGISGDEQF,TRBV7-8
ASSLLGAASYNEQF,TRBV25-1
ASTAKGRKVWEQAF,TRBV11-3
ASSPTSGTEQF,TRBV7-3
ASKGGDEQY,TRBV2
SAMRITSNSPLH,TRBV20-1
ASSRRPYAYEQY,TRBV7-2
ASSLEGNLETQY,TRBV5-1
SAKTTGSGANVLT,TRBV20-1
ASSEGQYNEQF,TRBV10-2
ASSSPTGKGNIQY,TRBV11-2
ASSPDRGSYNSPLH,TRBV28
ASSFVGQAHEQY,TRBV27
ASKGPGTEAF,TRBV10-1
SPNPGQPRNTIY,TRBV20-1
ASSLYRNTGELF,TRBV7-9
ASSGGRVQETQY,TRBV5-1
SVDISAGSYGYT,TRBV29-1
ASSAGTSGSSYEQY,TRBV2
SVVVAYEQY,TRBV29-1
ASSQETTDTQY,TRBV14
AWTYLHLANYGYT,TRBV30
ASSLSSVRQETQY,TRBV5-4
ASSLRGVAGMTGELF,TRBV7-6
AWSGLGTGDYEQY,TRBV30
SARGTSGSTDTQY,TRBV29-1
SARPLGPSGSSGEQY,TRBV20-1
SAGWNTEAF,TRBV20-1
ASPLRTPTYNEQF,TRBV7-2
ASSYNGPKAYEQY,TRBV6-5
SARAFSLAAYEQY,TRBV20-1
ASSQTRATNEKLF,TRBV2
SAEGTSGPTDTQY,TRBV20-1
SARDVRREPNEQF,TRBV20-1
ASSLAWLDKDYEQY,TRBV7-9
ASSQGRNNSPLH,TRBV3-1
SVREGAGEQF,TRBV29-1
SARGTSGDQETQY,TRBV20-1